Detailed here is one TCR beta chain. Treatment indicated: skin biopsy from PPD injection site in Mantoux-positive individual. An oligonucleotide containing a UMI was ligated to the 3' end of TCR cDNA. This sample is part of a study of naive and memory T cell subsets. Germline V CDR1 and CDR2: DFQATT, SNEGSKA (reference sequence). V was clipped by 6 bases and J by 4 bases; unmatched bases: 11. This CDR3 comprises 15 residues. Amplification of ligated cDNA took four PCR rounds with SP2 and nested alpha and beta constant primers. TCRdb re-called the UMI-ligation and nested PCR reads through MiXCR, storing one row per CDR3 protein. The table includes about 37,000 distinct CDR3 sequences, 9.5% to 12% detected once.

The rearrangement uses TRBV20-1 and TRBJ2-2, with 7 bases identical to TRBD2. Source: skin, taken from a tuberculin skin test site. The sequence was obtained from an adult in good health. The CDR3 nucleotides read TGCAGTGCGCGTGCGGGAGCGCCGGGCACCGGGGAGCTGTTTTTT. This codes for CSARAGAPGTGELFF.